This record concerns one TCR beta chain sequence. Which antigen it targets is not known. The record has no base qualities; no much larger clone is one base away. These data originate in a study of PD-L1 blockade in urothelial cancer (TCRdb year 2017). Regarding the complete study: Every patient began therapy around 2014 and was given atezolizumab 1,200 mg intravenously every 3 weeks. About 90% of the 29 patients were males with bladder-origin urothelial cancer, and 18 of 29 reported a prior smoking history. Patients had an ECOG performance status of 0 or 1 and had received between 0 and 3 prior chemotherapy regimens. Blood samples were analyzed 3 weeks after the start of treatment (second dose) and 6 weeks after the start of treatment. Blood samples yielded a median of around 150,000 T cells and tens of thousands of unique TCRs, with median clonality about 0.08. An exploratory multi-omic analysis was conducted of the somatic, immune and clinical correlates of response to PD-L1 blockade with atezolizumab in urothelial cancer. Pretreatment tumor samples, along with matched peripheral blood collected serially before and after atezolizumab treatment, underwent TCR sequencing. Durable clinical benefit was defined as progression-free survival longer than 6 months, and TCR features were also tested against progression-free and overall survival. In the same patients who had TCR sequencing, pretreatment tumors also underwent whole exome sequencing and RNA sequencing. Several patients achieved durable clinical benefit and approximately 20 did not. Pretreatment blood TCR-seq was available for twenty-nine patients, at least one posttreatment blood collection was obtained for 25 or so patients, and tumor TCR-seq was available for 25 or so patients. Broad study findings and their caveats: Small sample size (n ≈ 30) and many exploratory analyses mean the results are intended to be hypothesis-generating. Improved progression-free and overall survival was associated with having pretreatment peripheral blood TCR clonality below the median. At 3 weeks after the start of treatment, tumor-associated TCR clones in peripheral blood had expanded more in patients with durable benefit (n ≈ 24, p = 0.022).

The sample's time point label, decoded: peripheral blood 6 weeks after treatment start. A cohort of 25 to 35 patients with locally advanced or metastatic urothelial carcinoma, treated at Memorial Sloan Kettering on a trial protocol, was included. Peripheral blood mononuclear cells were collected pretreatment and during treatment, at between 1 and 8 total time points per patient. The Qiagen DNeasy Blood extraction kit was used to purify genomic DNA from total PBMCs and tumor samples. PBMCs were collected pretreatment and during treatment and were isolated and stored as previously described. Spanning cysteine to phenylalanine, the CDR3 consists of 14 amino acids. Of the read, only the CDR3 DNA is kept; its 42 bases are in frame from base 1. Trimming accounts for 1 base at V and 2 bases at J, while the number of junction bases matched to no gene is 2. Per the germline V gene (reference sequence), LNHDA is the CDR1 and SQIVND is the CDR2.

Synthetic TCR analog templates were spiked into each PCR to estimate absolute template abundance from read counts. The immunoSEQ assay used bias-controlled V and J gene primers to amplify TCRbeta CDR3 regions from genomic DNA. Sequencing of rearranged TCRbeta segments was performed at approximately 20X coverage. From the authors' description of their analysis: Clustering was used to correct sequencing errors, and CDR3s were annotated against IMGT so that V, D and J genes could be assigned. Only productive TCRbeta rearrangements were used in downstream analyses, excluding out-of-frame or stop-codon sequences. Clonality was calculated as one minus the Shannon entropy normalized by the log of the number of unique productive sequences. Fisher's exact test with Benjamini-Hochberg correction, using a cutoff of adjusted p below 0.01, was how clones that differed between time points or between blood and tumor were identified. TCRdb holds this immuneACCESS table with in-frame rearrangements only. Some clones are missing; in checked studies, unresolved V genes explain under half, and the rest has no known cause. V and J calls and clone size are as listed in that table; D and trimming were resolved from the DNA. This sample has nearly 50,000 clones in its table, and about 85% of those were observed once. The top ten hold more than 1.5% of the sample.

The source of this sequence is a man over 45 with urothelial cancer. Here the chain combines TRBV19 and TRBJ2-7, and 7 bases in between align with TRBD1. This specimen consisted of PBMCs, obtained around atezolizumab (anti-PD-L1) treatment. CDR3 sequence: CASSIGQGTYEQYF. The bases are TGTGCCAGTAGTATAGGACAGGGTACCTACGAGCAGTACTTC.